This TCR beta chain was recorded in a study of CD8+ T cells in alopecia areata. Looking at the study overall: In an open-label trial, patients got 5 to 10 mg tofacitinib twice daily.

Collected material from alopecia areata patients comprised lesional scalp punch biopsies and peripheral blood. Sequencing used cDNA as its template, made by extracting RNA and reverse transcribing it. Here immunoSEQ multiplex PCR was the method, and the copy in TCRdb shows in-frame clones only, minus some. The sample yields 15,000 to 20,000 clones, around three fifths seen once. The V and J ends lost 3 bases and 2 bases respectively, with 2 bases between them. This CDR3 is 13 amino acids long. Germline V gene data show CDR1 as MNHNS and CDR2 as SASEGT. The sample was skin, taken at week 0. The sequence was collected from a human donor with alopecia areata. The rearrangement joins TRBV6-1 to TRBJ2-6; D gene ambiguous. CDR3 sequence reads: CASSEAGANVLTF. The CDR3 DNA sequence: TGTGCCAGCAGTGAGGCTGGGGCCAACGTCCTGACTTTC.